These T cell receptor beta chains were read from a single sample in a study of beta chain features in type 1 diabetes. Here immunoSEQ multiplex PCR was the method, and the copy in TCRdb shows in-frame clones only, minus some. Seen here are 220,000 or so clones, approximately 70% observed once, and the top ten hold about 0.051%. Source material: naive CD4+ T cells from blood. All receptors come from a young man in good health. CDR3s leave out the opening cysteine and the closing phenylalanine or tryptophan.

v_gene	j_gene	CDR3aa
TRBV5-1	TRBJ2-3	ASSLGPGRADTQY
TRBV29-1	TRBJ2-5	SVVQGETQY
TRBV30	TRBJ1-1	AWRRDGKAF
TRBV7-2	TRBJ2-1	ASSVSPGPTYNEQF
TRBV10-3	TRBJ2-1	AISPRGVDNEQF
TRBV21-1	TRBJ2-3	ASTRQGSTDTQY
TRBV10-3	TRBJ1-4	AISERNEKLF
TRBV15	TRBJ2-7	ATSRSRTHTYEQY
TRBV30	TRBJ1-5	AWSVGADQPQH
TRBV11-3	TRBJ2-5	ASSLRGGSATQY
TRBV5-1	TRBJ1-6	ASRRETGGNSPLH
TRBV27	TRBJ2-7	ASSLKGSGIVY
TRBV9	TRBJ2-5	ASSGTVLEETQY
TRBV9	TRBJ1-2	ASSPAGGGYT
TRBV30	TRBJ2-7	AWSVSGRGSVEQY
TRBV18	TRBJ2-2	ASSPDRGDTGELF
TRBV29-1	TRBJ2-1	SGLGTSGGRSEYNEQF
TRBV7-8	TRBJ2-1	ASSPRGGTPSPYNEQF
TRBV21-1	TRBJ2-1	ASSKVTDYNEQF
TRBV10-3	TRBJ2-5	AISSQETQY
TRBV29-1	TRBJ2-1	SWTGLATNEQF
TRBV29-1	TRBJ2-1	SVERESSYNEQF